A selection of T cell receptor beta chains follows, all from one sample in a study of long-term antiretroviral therapy in people with HIV. Generated by immunoSEQ multiplex PCR, the TCRdb table keeps only in-frame clones and is missing some. The sample holds 25,000 to 40,000 clones, about 96% seen once. The sequenced sample was unsorted PBMCs, obtained 6.6 years after starting antiretroviral therapy. These TCRs come from a man aged 25 to 45 with HIV. Both conserved end residues are part of each CDR3. A D gene is named only where the DNA matches it firmly. A clone size is listed for some rows: how often the clone was seen (once, few, many), or a class if it is expanded.

D gene	clone size	V gene	J gene	CDR3 DNA	CDR3 protein
TRBD2	NA	TRBV7-9	TRBJ2-1	TGTGCCATCCTCGGCGGGAGGACCTACAATGAGCAGTTCTTC	CAILGGRTYNEQFF
TRBD1	NA	TRBV6-1	TRBJ1-2	TGTGCCAGCAGCCTCCTAGGACAGGGGCTGGGAGGCTACACCTTC	CASSLLGQGLGGYTF
TRBD1	once	TRBV6-6	TRBJ2-1	TGTGCCAGACGGGACAGGGGCTGGGATGAGCAGTTCTTC	CARRDRGWDEQFF
TRBD1	NA	TRBV7-9	TRBJ1-6	TGTGCCAGCAGCTTACAGGGGGAGAATTCACCCCTCCACTTT	CASSLQGENSPLHF
NA	NA	TRBV5-5	TRBJ2-7	TGTGCCAGCAGCTTGATCCAGGGCCCCTACGAGCAGTACTTC	CASSLIQGPYEQYF
NA	NA	TRBV6-5	TRBJ1-5	TGTGCCAGCAGTGCACGAGTGGGCAAGGATCAGCCCCAGCATTTT	CASSARVGKDQPQHF
TRBD1	few	TRBV7-3	TRBJ2-4	TGTGCCAGCAGCCCGGGACAGGGTGCGTTCTACTTC	CASSPGQGAFYF
TRBD1	NA	TRBV18	TRBJ2-7	TGTGCCAGCTCACCACTCGACAGGGGCAGGCAGTACTTC	CASSPLDRGRQYF
NA	NA	TRBV19	TRBJ1-2	TGTGCCAGTAACCCACAGGGAAACTATGGCTACACCTTC	CASNPQGNYGYTF
NA	NA	TRBV7-3	TRBJ2-5	TGTGCCAGCAGCTTTAGCGCATCAGAGACCCAGTACTTC	CASSFSASETQYF
NA	NA	TRBV6-1	TRBJ2-2	TGTGCCAGCAGGGGCCTAGGCGAGTCCGGGGAGCTGTTTTTT	CASRGLGESGELFF
TRBD1	NA	TRBV29-1	TRBJ1-2	TGCAGCGTTGAAGTGGATAAAGGGACAGGGTGGCGTGGGTATGGCTACACCTTC	CSVEVDKGTGWRGYGYTF
TRBD1	NA	TRBV11-2	TRBJ2-7	TGTGCCAGCAGAGTGGGACAGGGAACTTGGAACGAGCAGTACTTC	CASRVGQGTWNEQYF
NA	NA	TRBV6-9	TRBJ1-2	TGTGCCAGCGGTTTGAACTATGGCTACACCTTC	CASGLNYGYTF
NA	NA	TRBV7-8	TRBJ2-5	TGTGCCAGCAGCTTAGCGCGGGCTAGGGTGTACCAAGAGACCCAGTACTTC	CASSLARARVYQETQYF
TRBD1	NA	TRBV13	TRBJ1-1	TGTGCCAGCAGCTTAAACCCCTGGACAGGGTCCGTATTGAACACTGAAGCTTTCTTT	CASSLNPWTGSVLNTEAFF
NA	NA	TRBV6-1	TRBJ2-7	TGTGCCAGCAGTTTTAGGGTGGTTGGCGAGCAGTACTTC	CASSFRVVGEQYF
NA	NA	TRBV25-1	TRBJ2-7	TGTGCCAGCAGGACACATACCATGCAGTACTTC	CASRTHTMQYF
TRBD2	NA	TRBV7-9	TRBJ2-1	TGTGCCAGCAGCTTAGAATGGACTAGCGGGACTAAATACAATGAGCAGTTCTTC	CASSLEWTSGTKYNEQFF
NA	once	TRBV7-9	TRBJ1-1	TGTGCCAGCAGCTACTCGGGCCCTGAAGCTTTCTTT	CASSYSGPEAFF
TRBD2	NA	TRBV15	TRBJ2-7	TGTGCCACCAGCAGAGACGCGGGGGGGAAGTACGAGCAGTACTTC	CATSRDAGGKYEQYF
NA	NA	TRBV29-1	TRBJ2-7	TGCAGCGTCTCTCGGGACGTCAGCTCCTACGAGCAGTACTTC	CSVSRDVSSYEQYF